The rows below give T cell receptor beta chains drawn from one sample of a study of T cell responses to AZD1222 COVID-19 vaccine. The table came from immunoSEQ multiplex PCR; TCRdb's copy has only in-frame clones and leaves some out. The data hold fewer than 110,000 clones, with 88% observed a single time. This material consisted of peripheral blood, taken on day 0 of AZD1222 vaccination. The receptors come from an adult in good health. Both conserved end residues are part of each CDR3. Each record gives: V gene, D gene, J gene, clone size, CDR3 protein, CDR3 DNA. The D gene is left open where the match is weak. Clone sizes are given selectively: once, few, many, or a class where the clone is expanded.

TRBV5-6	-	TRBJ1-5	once	CASTIGDNQPQHF	TGTGCCAGCACCATAGGGGACAATCAGCCCCAGCATTTT
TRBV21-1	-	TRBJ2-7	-	CASSKDRYISSYEQYF	TGTGCCAGCAGCAAGGACCGATATATTAGCTCCTACGAGCAGTACTTC
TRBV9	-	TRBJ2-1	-	CASSAWASDFYNEQFF	TGTGCCAGCAGCGCCTGGGCCAGCGATTTTTACAATGAGCAGTTCTTC
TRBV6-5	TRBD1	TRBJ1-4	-	CASRDRGPEKLFF	TGTGCCAGCAGGGACAGGGGGCCTGAAAAACTGTTTTTT
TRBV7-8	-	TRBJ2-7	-	CASKLRLESSYEQYF	TGTGCCAGCAAGCTTCGGCTGGAAAGCTCCTACGAGCAGTACTTC
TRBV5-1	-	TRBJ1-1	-	CASSLQFGNTEAFF	TGCGCCAGCAGCTTGCAGTTTGGGAACACTGAAGCTTTCTTT
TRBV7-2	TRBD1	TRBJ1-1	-	CASSSRDRGYSNTEAFF	TGTGCCAGCAGCTCACGGGACAGGGGGTACTCGAACACTGAAGCTTTCTTT
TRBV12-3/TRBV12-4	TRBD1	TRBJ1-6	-	CASSPRQGSPLHF	TGTGCCAGCAGTCCACGACAGGGATCACCCCTCCACTTT
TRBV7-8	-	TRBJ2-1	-	CASSLRQTRLSSYNEQFF	TGTGCCAGCAGCTTACGACAGACTAGATTAAGCTCCTACAATGAGCAGTTCTTC
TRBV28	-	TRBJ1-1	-	CASSPGDRDTEAFF	TGTGCCAGCAGTCCAGGGGATCGGGACACTGAAGCTTTCTTT
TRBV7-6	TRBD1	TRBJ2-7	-	CASSLDGTDITYEQYF	TGTGCCAGCAGCTTAGACGGGACAGATATCACCTACGAGCAGTACTTC
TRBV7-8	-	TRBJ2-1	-	CASSIRDEQFF	TGTGCCAGCAGCATCAGGGATGAGCAGTTCTTC
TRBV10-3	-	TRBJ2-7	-	CAISRTDGAYEQYF	TGTGCCATCAGTCGGACCGACGGGGCCTACGAGCAGTACTTC
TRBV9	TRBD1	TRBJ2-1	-	CASSANAGQGAVNEQFF	TGTGCCAGCAGCGCCAACGCGGGACAGGGGGCGGTCAATGAGCAGTTCTTC
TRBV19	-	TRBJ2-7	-	CASSMRGGGTLPYEQYF	TGTGCCAGTAGTATGCGGGGTGGCGGGACATTACCCTACGAGCAGTACTTC
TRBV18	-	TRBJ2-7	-	CASSLTGLNSYEQYF	TGTGCCAGCTCCCTCACAGGCCTTAACTCCTACGAGCAGTACTTC
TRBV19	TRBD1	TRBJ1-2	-	CASSMFGQGDRGYTF	TGTGCCAGTAGTATGTTTGGACAGGGGGATCGTGGCTACACCTTC
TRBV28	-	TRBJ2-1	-	CASSAANEQFF	TGTGCCAGCAGTGCCGCTAACGAGCAGTTCTTC
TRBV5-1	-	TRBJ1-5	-	CASSVDGYSNQPQHF	TGCGCCAGCAGCGTGGACGGATATAGCAATCAGCCCCAGCATTTT
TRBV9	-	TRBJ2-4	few	CASSAFGGETIQYF	TGTGCCAGCAGCGCCTTTGGGGGCGAAACCATTCAGTACTTC
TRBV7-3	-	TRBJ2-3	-	CASSLNQAGTQYF	TGTGCCAGCAGCTTAAACCAGGCTGGTACGCAGTATTTT
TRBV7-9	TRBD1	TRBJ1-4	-	CASSLDDWTGTFF	TGTGCCAGCAGCTTAGACGACTGGACAGGGACTTTTTTT
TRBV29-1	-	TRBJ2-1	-	CSAQLSYNEQFF	TGCAGCGCCCAGCTCTCCTACAATGAGCAGTTCTTC
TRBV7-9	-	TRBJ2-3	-	CASSSPGDTQYF	TGTGCCAGCAGCTCCCCCGGGGATACGCAGTATTTT
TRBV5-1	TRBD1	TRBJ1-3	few	CASSRQGADGNTIYF	TGCGCCAGCAGCCGACAGGGGGCGGATGGAAACACCATATATTTT
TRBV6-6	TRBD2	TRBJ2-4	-	CASSHGTSGVTAKNIQYF	TGTGCCAGCAGTCACGGGACTAGCGGGGTCACAGCCAAAAACATTCAGTACTTC
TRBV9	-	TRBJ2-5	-	CASSGGHSRGQGTQYF	TGTGCCAGCAGCGGAGGACACTCCCGCGGACAAGGGACCCAGTACTTC
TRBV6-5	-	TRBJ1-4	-	CASSYATLEKLFF	TGTGCCAGCAGTTACGCGACACTTGAAAAACTGTTTTTT
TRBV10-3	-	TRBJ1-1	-	CAISESGTEAFF	TGTGCCATCAGTGAGTCGGGCACTGAAGCTTTCTTT
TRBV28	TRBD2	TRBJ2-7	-	CASSWTSGRANTYEQYF	TGTGCCAGCAGTTGGACTAGCGGGAGGGCCAATACTTACGAGCAGTACTTC
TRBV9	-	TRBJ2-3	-	CASSVDVSPSAQYF	TGTGCCAGCAGCGTAGATGTCTCTCCCTCGGCGCAGTATTTT
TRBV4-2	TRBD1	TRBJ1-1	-	CASSQHPGQGNTEAFF	TGTGCCAGCAGCCAGCACCCGGGACAGGGAAACACTGAAGCTTTCTTT
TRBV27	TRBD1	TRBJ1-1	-	CASSLGSGGSRTEAFF	TGTGCCAGCAGTTTAGGGTCAGGGGGGTCGAGGACTGAAGCTTTCTTT
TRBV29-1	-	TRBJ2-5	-	CSVGPQYF	TGCAGCGTTGGGCCCCAGTACTTC
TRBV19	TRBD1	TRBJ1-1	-	CASILTGTGGTEAFF	TGTGCCAGTATCTTAACCGGGACAGGGGGGACTGAAGCTTTCTTT
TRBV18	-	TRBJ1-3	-	CASSPIGLGGNTIYF	TGTGCCAGCTCACCTATTGGGTTAGGCGGAAACACCATATATTTT
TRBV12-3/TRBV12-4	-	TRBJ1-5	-	CASSLDPRQPQHF	TGTGCCAGCAGCCTTGACCCCCGCCAGCCCCAGCATTTT
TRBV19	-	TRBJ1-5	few	CASSHRAYSNQPQHF	TGTGCCAGTAGTCACAGGGCCTATAGCAATCAGCCCCAGCATTTT
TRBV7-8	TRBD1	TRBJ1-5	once	CASSLRDRVNQPQHF	TGTGCCAGCAGCTTACGGGACAGGGTCAATCAGCCCCAGCATTTT